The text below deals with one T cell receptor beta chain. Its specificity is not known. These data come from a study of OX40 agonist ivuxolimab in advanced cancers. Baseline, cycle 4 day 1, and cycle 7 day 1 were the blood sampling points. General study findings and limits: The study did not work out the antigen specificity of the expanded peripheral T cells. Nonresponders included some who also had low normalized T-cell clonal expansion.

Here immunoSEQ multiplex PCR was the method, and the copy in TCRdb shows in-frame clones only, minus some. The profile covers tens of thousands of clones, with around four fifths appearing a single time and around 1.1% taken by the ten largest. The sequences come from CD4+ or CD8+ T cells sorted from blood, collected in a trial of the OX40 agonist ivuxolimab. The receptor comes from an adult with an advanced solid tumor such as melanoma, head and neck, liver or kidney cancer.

Written as DNA, the CDR3 is TGTGCCAGCAGCCGTAGCGGGGGGGCAGGGGAGACCCAGTACTTC. It yields the protein CASSRSGGAGETQYF. The gene calls are TRBV11-2 and TRBJ2-5; 11 bases agree with TRBD2. The J segment lost 5 bases and the V segment lost 5 bases, leaving 7 bases of the junction unmatched. The germline gives CDR1 SGHAT, CDR2 FQNNGV. This CDR3 has 15 amino acids.